This T cell receptor (beta chain) was sequenced in a study of shared clonotypes between healthy human individuals. Evenly divided among several immunoSEQ plates was the genomic DNA of each subset. The table came from immunoSEQ multiplex PCR; TCRdb's copy has only in-frame clones and leaves some out. The data hold some 1,600,000 clones, with approximately 98% observed a single time. There are 17 residues in the CDR3. CDR1 is MDHEN, CDR2 SYDVKM, per germline. Losses at the gene ends were 2 bases for V and 5 bases for J; bases not matched to a gene: 8. Specimen: naive CD4+ T cells sorted from blood. Sample subset: CD45RA+ positively selected. V is TRBV28 and J is TRBJ2-7, with 14 bases matching TRBD2. The source is a man aged 25-40 years in good health. The CDR3 is CASSLSRGLAGVHEQYF. The DNA of the CDR3 is TGTGCCAGCAGTTTAAGCAGGGGACTAGCGGGAGTCCACGAGCAGTACTTC. Looking up the rest from reference TRBV28 and TRBJ2-7 gives the full variable domain: DVKVTQSSRYLVKRTGEKVFLECVQDMDHENMFWYRQDPGLGLRLIYFSYDVKMKEKGDIPEGYSVSREKKERFSLILESASTNQTSMYLCASSLSRGLAGVHEQYFGPGTRLTVT.